There are a few counts of the clone carrying this TCR beta chain. Its antigen is undetermined. Germline CDR1 and CDR2: SGHTA and FQGNSA. With 4 bases clipped from V and 2 bases from J, the junction kept 9 bases outside the gene matches. CDR3 length: 17 amino acids. The source of the sample is a study of beta chain features in type 1 diabetes. Isolation of CD4+ naive, central memory, regulatory and stem cell-like memory cells was achieved by sorting via CD45RO/CCR7/CD25/CD127/CD95/CD27. Post-sort purity exceeded 95% for all sorted populations. Broader study findings: All four CD4+ subsets of Type 1 diabetes patients contained TCRB CDR3s that were moderately but significantly shorter. Insertion counts at VDJ junctions were lower in type 1 diabetes patients, who also showed more deletions there.

Sequencing targeted expressed TCRB transcripts, as all isolated RNA had been reverse transcribed. The assay was immunoSEQ multiplex PCR, and TCRdb's table has in-frame clones only and misses some. This table holds 310,000 or so clones, approximately 16% found once. The sequencing input was naive CD4+ T cells from blood. The chain recombines TRBV7-2 with TRBJ2-3; 10 bases map to TRBD2. The clonotype comes from a man aged 18 to 30 with type 1 diabetes. The CDR3 bases are TGTGCCAGCAGCTCTAGAATAGCGGGGGGATTCACAGATACGCAGTATTTT. Its protein product is CASSSRIAGGFTDTQYF.